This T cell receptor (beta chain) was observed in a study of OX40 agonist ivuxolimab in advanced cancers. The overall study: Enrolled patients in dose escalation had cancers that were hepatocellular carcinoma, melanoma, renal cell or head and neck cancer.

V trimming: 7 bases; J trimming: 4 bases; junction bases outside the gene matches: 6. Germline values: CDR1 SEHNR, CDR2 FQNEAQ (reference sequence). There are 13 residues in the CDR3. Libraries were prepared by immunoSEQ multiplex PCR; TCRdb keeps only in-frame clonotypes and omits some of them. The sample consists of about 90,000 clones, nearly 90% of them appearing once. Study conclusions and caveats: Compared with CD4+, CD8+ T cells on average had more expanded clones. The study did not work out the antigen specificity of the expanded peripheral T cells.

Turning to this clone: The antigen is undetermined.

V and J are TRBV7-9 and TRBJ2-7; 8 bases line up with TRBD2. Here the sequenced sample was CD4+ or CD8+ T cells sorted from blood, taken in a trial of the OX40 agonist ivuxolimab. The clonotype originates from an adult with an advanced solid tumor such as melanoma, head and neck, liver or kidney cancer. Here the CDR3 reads CASTGLAGYEQYF. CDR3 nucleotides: TGTGCCAGCACTGGACTAGCAGGGTACGAGCAGTACTTC.